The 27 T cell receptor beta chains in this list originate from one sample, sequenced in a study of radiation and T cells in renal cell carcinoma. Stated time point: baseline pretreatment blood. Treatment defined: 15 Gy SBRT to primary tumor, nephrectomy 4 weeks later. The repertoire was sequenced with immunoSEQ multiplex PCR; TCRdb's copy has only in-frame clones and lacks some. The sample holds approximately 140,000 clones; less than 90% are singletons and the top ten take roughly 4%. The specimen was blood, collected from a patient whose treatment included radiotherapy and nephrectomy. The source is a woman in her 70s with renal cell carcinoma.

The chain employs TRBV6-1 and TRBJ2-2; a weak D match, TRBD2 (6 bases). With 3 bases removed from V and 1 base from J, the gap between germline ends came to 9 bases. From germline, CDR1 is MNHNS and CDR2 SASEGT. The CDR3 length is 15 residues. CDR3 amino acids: CASSDVGGNTGELFF. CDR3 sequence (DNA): TGTGCCAGCAGTGATGTGGGGGGGAACACCGGGGAGCTGTTTTTT.

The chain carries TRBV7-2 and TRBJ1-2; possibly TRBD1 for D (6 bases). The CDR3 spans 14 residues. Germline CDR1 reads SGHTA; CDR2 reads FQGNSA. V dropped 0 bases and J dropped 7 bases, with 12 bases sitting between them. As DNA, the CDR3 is TGTGCCAGCAGCTTAGCCGGGGGCTTGGGTGGCTACACCTTC. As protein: CASSLAGGLGGYTF. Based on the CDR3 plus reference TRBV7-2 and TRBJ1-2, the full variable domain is GAGVSQSPSNKVTEKGKDVELRCDPISGHTALYWYRQSLGQGLEFLIYFQGNSAPDKSGLPSDRFSAERTGGSVSTLTIQRTQQEDSAVYLCASSLAGGLGGYTFGSGTRLTVV.

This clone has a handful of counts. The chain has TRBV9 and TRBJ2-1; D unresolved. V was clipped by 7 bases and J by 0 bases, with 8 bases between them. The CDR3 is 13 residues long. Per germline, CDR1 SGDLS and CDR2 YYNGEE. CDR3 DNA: TGTGCCAGCGCCCCGTCCTCCTACAATGAGCAGTTCTTC. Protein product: CASAPSSYNEQFF. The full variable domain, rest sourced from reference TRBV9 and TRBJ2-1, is DSGVTQTPKHLITATGQRVTLRCSPRSGDLSVYWYQQSLDQGLQFLIQYYNGEERAKGNILERFSAQQFPDLHSELNLSSLELGDSALYFCASAPSSYNEQFFGPGTRLTVL.

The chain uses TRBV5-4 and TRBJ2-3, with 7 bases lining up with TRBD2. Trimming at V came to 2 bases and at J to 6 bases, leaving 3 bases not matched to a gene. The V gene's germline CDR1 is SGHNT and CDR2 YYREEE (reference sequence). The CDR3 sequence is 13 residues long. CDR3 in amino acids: CASSFVGRDTQYF. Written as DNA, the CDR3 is TGTGCCAGCAGCTTTGTCGGGAGGGATACGCAGTATTTT. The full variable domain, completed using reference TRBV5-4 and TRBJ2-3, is ETGVTQSPTHLIKTRGQQVTLRCSSQSGHNTVSWYQQALGQGPQFIFQYYREEENGRGNFPPRFSGLQFPNYSSELNVNALELDDSALYLCASSFVGRDTQYFGPGTRLTVL.

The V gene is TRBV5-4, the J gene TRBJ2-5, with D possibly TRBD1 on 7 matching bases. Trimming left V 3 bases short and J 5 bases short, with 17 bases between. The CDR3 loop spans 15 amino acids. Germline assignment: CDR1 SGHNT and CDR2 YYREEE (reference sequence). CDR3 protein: CASSSNWRGQETQYF. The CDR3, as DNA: TGTGCCAGCAGCTCCAACTGGAGGGGGCAGGAGACCCAGTACTTC.

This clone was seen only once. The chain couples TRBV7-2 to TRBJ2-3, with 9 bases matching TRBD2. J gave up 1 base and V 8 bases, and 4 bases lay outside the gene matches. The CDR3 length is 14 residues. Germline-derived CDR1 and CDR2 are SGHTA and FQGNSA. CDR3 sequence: CASARGGGTDTQYF. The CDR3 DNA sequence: TGTGCCAGCGCGCGGGGGGGCGGCACAGATACGCAGTATTTT.

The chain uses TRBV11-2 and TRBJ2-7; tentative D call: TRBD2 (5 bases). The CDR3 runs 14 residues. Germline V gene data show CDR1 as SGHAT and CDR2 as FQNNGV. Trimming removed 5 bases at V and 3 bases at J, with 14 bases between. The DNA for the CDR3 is TGTGCCAGCAGCCACTATGACGGGGTCTACGAGCAGTACTTC. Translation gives CASSHYDGVYEQYF.

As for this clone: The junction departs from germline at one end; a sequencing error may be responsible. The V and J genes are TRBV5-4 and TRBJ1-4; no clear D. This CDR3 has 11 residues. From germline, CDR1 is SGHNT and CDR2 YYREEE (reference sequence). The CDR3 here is CASSLGSRRIF. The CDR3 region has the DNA TGTGCCAGCAGCTTGGGAAGCCGGAGGATTTTT.

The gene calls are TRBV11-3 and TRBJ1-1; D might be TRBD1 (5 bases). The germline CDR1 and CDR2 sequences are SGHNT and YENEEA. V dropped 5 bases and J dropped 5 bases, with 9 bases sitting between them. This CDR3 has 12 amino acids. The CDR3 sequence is CASSLRGTEAFF. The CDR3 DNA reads TGTGCCAGCAGCCTTAGGGGAACTGAAGCTTTCTTT.

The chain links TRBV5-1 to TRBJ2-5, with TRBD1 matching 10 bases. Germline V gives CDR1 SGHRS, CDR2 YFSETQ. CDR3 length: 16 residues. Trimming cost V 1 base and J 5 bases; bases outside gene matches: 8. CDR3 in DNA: TGCGCCAGCAGCTTGACGCCGACAGGGGGCATGGAGACCCAGTACTTC. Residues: CASSLTPTGGMETQYF.

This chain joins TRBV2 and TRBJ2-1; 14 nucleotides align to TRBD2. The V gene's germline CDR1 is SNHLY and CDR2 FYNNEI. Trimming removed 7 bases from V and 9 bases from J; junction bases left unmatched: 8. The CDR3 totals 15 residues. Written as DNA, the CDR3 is TGTGCCAGCACTTTAAGACTAGCGGGGGGGTCTGAGCAGTTCTTC. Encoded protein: CASTLRLAGGSEQFF.

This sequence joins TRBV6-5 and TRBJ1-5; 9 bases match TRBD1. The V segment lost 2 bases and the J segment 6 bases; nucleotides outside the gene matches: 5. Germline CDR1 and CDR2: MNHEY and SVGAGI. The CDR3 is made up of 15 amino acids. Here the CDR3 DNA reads TGTGCCAGCAGTTACGTACAGGGGGCCGGTCAGCCCCAGCATTTT. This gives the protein CASSYVQGAGQPQHF.

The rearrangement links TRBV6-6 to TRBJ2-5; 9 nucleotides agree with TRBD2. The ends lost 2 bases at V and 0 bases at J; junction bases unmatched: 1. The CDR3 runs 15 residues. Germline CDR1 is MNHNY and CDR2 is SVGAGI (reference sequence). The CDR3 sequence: CASSYIAGDQETQYF. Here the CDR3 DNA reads TGTGCCAGCAGTTACATAGCGGGGGACCAAGAGACCCAGTACTTC.

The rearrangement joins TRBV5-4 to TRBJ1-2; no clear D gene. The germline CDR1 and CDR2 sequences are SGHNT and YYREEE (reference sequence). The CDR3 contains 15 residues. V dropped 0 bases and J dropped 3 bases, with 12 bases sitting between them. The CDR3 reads CASSLVGGKDYGYTF. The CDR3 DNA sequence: TGTGCCAGCAGCTTGGTAGGAGGGAAAGACTATGGCTACACCTTC.

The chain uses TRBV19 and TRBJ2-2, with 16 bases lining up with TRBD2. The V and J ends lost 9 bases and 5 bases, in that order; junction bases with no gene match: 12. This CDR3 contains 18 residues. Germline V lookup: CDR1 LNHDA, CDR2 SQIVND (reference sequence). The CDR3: CASSIPGLAGGRTGELFF. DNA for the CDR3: TGTGCCAGCTCGATACCGGGACTAGCGGGGGGGCGGACCGGGGAGCTGTTTTTT.

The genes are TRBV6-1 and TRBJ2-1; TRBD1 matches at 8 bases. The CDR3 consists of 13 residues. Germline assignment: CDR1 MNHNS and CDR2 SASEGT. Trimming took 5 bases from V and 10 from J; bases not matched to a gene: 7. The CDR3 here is CASSLDRAVEQFF. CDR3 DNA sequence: TGTGCCAGCAGTCTGGACAGGGCGGTGGAGCAGTTCTTC.

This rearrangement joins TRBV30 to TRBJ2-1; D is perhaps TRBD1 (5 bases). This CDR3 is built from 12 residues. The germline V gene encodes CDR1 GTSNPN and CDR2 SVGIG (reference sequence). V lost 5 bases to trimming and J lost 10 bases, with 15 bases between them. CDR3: CAWRLRGGEQFF. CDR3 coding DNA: TGTGCCTGGCGGCTTAGGGGTGGCGAGCAGTTCTTC.

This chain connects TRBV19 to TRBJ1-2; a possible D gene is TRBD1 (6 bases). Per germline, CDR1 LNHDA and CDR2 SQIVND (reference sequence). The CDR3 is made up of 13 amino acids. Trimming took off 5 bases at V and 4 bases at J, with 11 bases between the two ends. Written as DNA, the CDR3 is TGTGCCAGTAGTCCCGGACAGTTCTATGGCTACACCTTC. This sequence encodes CASSPGQFYGYTF.

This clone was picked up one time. As DNA, the CDR3 is TGTGCCAGCGGATCCCGGGACAGGGGCACTGAAGCTTTCTTT. Protein sequence: CASGSRDRGTEAFF. This chain connects TRBV6-4 to TRBJ1-1; 10 bases fit TRBD1. CDR1 is MRHNA, CDR2 SNTAGT, per germline. The CDR3 consists of 14 residues. With 8 bases clipped from V and 4 bases from J, the junction kept 7 bases outside the gene matches.

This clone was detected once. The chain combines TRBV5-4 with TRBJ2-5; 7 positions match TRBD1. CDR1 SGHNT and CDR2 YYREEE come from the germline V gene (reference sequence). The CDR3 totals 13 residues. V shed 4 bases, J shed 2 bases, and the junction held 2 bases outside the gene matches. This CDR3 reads CASSKGQQETQYF. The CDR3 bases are TGTGCCAGCAGCAAGGGACAGCAAGAGACCCAGTACTTC.

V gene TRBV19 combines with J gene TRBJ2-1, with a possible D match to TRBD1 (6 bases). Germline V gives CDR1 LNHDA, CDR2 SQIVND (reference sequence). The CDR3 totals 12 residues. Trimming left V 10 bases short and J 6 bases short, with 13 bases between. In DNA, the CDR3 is TGTGCCACTAGCAGGGGTACCAATGAGCAGTTCTTC. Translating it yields CATSRGTNEQFF. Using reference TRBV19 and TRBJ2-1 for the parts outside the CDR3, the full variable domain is DGGITQSPKYLFRKEGQNVTLSCEQNLNHDAMYWYRQDPGQGLRLIYYSQIVNDFQKGDIAEGYSVSREKKESFPLTVTSAQKNPTAFYLCATSRGTNEQFFGPGTRLTVL.

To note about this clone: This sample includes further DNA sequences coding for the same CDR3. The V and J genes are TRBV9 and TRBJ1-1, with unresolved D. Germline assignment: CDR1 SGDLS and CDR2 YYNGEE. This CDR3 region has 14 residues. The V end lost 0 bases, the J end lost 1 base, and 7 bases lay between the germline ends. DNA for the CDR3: TGTGCCAGCAGCGTAGTGCCGGAGAACACTGAAGCTTTCTTT. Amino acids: CASSVVPENTEAFF.

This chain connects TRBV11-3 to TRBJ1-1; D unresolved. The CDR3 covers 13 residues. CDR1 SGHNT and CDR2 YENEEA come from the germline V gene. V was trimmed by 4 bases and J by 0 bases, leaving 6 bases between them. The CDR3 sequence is CASSSRVNTEAFF. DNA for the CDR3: TGTGCCAGCAGCTCGCGAGTGAACACTGAAGCTTTCTTT.

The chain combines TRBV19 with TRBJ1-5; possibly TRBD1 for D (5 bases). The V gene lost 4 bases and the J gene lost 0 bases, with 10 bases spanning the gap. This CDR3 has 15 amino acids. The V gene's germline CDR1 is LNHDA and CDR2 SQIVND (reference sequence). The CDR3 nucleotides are TGTGCCAGTAGTACGACAGCTAATAGCAATCAGCCCCAGCATTTT. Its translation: CASSTTANSNQPQHF.

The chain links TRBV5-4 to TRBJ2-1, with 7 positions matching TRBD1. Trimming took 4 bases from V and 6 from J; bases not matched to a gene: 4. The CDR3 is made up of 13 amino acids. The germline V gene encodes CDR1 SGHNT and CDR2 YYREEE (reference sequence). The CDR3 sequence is CASSTRQGNEQFF. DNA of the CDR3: TGTGCCAGCAGCACCCGACAGGGCAATGAGCAGTTCTTC.

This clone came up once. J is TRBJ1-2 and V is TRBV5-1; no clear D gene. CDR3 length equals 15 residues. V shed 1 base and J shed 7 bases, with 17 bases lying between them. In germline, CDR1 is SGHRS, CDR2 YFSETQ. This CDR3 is CASSLTTGEPGGYTF. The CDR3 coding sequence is TGCGCCAGCAGCTTGACGACGGGAGAACCTGGTGGCTACACCTTC.

In DNA form, the CDR3 reads TGCGCCAGCAGCCAGTCCCCATGGGGACTAACTGAAGCTTTCTTT. Translated, it gives CASSQSPWGLTEAFF. This rearrangement joins TRBV4-1 to TRBJ1-1; weak D call: TRBD1 (5 bases). This CDR3 has 15 residues. Germline CDR1 is MGHRA and CDR2 is YSYEKL. Trimming took off 3 bases at V and 5 bases at J, with 16 bases between the two ends.